This T cell receptor (beta chain) was sequenced in a study of blood T cell repertoires in COVID-19. The table lists this clone with a few counts. TCRdb's table, derived via immunoSEQ multiplex PCR, lists solely in-frame clones and lacks some. Here the sample spans 650,000 to 800,000 clones, 90% being singletons. V shed 5 bases, J shed 2 bases, and the junction held 6 bases outside the gene matches. The CDR3 is 15 amino acids. From germline, CDR1 is LNHDA and CDR2 SQIVND (reference sequence). The rearrangement joins TRBV19 to TRBJ2-3, with 8 bases aligning to TRBD2. The receptor was derived from a woman between 18 and 29 years old with acute or convalescent COVID-19. Sample: peripheral blood. CDR3 sequence: CASSVIAGSTDTQYF. CDR3 coding DNA: TGTGCCAGTAGTGTTATAGCGGGGTCCACAGATACGCAGTATTTT.